This TCR beta chain was sequenced in a study of blood T cell repertoires in COVID-19. In the study's own analysis: Reference gene primer amplification in the assay estimated nucleated cell counts. The repertoire was sequenced with immunoSEQ multiplex PCR; TCRdb's copy has only in-frame clones and lacks some. That table gives V, J and clone size, and the DNA gave D and trimming. Of 19,000 or so clones in the sample, roughly 84% are singletons; the top ten hold approximately 10%. The CDR3 loop spans 16 amino acids. Germline lookup yields CDR1 KGHDR and CDR2 SFDVKD. The ends lost 9 bases at V and 5 bases at J; junction bases unmatched: 12.

Sequencing input: peripheral blood. This sequence was found in a man in his forties with active COVID-19. The V gene is TRBV24-1, the J gene TRBJ2-2; 9 bases align to TRBD1. Written as DNA, the CDR3 is TGTGCCACCCAACGCGTCGGACAGGGGTGGACCGGGGAGCTGTTTTTT. Translated: CATQRVGQGWTGELFF.